The next 30 T cell receptor beta chains were all read from a single sample in a study of cytomegalovirus exposure and HLA in healthy donors. The PCR was carried out with 60 Vbeta primers and 13 Jbeta primers. The assay was immunoSEQ multiplex PCR, and TCRdb's table has in-frame clones only and misses some. This sample carries some 95,000 clones, around four fifths of them seen once, and the ten largest clones take about 7.3%. Input material: PBMCs. Every receptor here comes from a man in his thirties or forties in good health and CMV-seronegative.

V and J are TRBV6-1 and TRBJ2-3; 7 bases fit TRBD1. From germline, CDR1 is MNHNS and CDR2 SASEGT. J lost 3 bases, V lost 3 bases, and 6 bases had no gene match. This CDR3 comprises 15 residues. This chain's CDR3 is CASSDEQGSTDTQYF. DNA of the CDR3: TGTGCCAGCAGTGACGAACAGGGGAGTACAGATACGCAGTATTTT.

This sequence joins TRBV5-1 and TRBJ2-7; 9 positions match TRBD1. Trimming at V came to 2 bases and at J to 7 bases, leaving 4 bases not matched to a gene. CDR1 SGHRS and CDR2 YFSETQ come from the germline V gene. CDR3 size: 13 residues. Written as DNA, the CDR3 is TGCGCCAGCAGCTTCGGGACAGGGAGGGAGCAGTACTTC. Translation: CASSFGTGREQYF.

The chain couples TRBV11-2 to TRBJ1-2; TRBD1 is a possible D gene (5 bases). V was cut by 2 bases and J by 4 bases, with 17 bases left in between. This CDR3 spans 16 amino acids. The V gene's germline CDR1 is SGHAT and CDR2 FQNNGV. The CDR3 region is CASSLNSGIDGYGYTF. Here the CDR3 DNA reads TGTGCCAGCAGCTTAAATTCAGGGATTGACGGCTATGGCTACACCTTC.

This chain links TRBV5-1 with TRBJ2-7; TRBD1 matches 7 bases. The CDR3 contains 12 residues. The J segment lost 4 bases and the V segment lost 5 bases, leaving 3 bases of the junction unmatched. Germline V gene lookup returns CDR1 SGHRS and CDR2 YFSETQ. The CDR3 bases are TGCGCCAGCAGGGGACAGAGTTACGAGCAGTACTTC. Translated, it gives CASRGQSYEQYF.

The J gene is TRBJ2-5, the V gene TRBV30, with D possibly matching TRBD2 (5 bases). The J call may be wrong; the DNA end is better matched by TRBJ2-7. The CDR3 has 14 amino acids. Germline V gene sequence: CDR1 GTSNPN, CDR2 SVGIG (reference sequence). The CDR3 protein is CAWSLRGEKVEQYF. The CDR3 region has the DNA TGTGCCTGGAGCCTACGGGGTGAAAAGGTCGAGCAGTACTTC.

The chain links TRBV7-8 to TRBJ1-5, with 8 nucleotides matching TRBD1. Per the germline V gene, CDR1 is SGHVS and CDR2 is FQNEAQ. The CDR3 runs 13 residues. V lost 11 bases, J lost 5 bases, and 8 bases stayed unmatched. As DNA, the CDR3 is TGTGCCTCGTCAGGGGGCGTTGATCAGCCCCAGCATTTT. As protein: CASSGGVDQPQHF.

This clone has more than one count but fewer than ten. V usage is TRBV7-3 and J usage is TRBJ2-6; TRBD1 matches 7 bases. The CDR3 has 17 amino acids. Trimming at V came to 5 bases and at J to 0 bases, leaving 7 bases not matched to a gene. CDR1 is SGHTA, CDR2 FQGTGA, per germline. The CDR3 here is CASSRPGQTSGANVLTF. Here the CDR3 DNA reads TGTGCCAGCAGCCGCCCGGGACAGACCTCTGGGGCCAACGTCCTGACTTTC.

The V gene is TRBV19, the J gene TRBJ1-5; no definite D call. CDR3 length equals 14 residues. The germline CDR1 and CDR2 sequences are LNHDA and SQIVND (reference sequence). Trimming took off 2 bases at V and 8 bases at J, with 13 bases between the two ends. CDR3 residues: CASSIPYTREPQHF. The CDR3 coding sequence is TGTGCCAGTAGTATACCCTATACGAGGGAGCCCCAGCATTTT. Full variable domain (remainder filled in from reference TRBV19 and TRBJ1-5): DGGITQSPKYLFRKEGQNVTLSCEQNLNHDAMYWYRQDPGQGLRLIYYSQIVNDFQKGDIAEGYSVSREKKESFPLTVTSAQKNPTAFYLCASSIPYTREPQHFGDGTRLSIL.

The chain links TRBV28 to TRBJ2-1; no clear D. The V gene's germline CDR1 is MDHEN and CDR2 SYDVKM. CDR3 size: 16 residues. Trimming took 8 bases from V and 2 from J, leaving 19 bases between them. CDR3 in amino acids: CASGSIGLGTYNEQFF. In DNA form, the CDR3 reads TGTGCCAGCGGGTCGATAGGTTTGGGCACCTACAATGAGCAGTTCTTC.

As concerns this clone: Other nucleotide sequences in the sample specify the same CDR3. The rearrangement joins TRBV6-4 to TRBJ2-3, with a possible D match to TRBD1 (6 bases). The ends were cut back, 3 bases at V and 1 base at J, with 8 bases in the middle. The CDR3 consists of 14 residues. Germline CDR1 reads MRHNA; CDR2 reads SNTAGT. The CDR3: CASSEAGGTDTQYF. Here the CDR3 DNA reads TGTGCCAGCAGTGAGGCAGGGGGCACAGATACGCAGTATTTT.

This chain uses TRBV5-1 with TRBJ2-2; D is perhaps TRBD2 (6 bases). The CDR3 runs to 15 residues. Germline V gene lookup returns CDR1 SGHRS and CDR2 YFSETQ. The V end was cut by 3 bases, the J end by 4 bases, with 13 bases between. The CDR3 DNA reads TGCGCCAGCAGCTCGGAGGGAGAGGTCACCGGGGAGCTGTTTTTT. It codes for CASSSEGEVTGELFF.

The rearrangement links TRBV5-1 to TRBJ2-2, with 8 bases aligning to TRBD1. Trimming cost V 0 bases and J 0 bases; bases outside gene matches: 4. Per the germline V gene, CDR1 is SGHRS and CDR2 is YFSETQ. This CDR3 comprises 17 residues. The CDR3 loop reads CASSLVGTGANTGELFF. CDR3 coding DNA: TGCGCCAGCAGCTTGGTAGGGACAGGCGCGAACACCGGGGAGCTGTTTTTT.

The chain uses TRBV6-5 and TRBJ2-7; 10 bases agree with TRBD2. This CDR3 comprises 14 residues. V lost 2 bases and J lost 6; bases outside the gene matches: 4. CDR1 is MNHEY and CDR2 is SVGAGI in the germline V gene. The CDR3: CASSYLAGEAEQYF. Written as DNA, the CDR3 is TGTGCCAGCAGTTACCTAGCGGGGGAGGCCGAGCAGTACTTC.

This chain links TRBV9 with TRBJ2-7; D is ambiguous. The CDR3 runs to 13 residues. Trimming removed 4 bases from V and 4 bases from J, with 12 bases in between. Germline values: CDR1 SGDLS, CDR2 YYNGEE. CDR3 sequence: CASSLEVGYEQYF. CDR3 sequence (DNA): TGTGCCAGCAGCCTCGAGGTAGGTTACGAGCAGTACTTC.

The rearrangement joins TRBV5-1 to TRBJ2-1; 7 nucleotides match TRBD2. This CDR3 comprises 17 residues. Trimming removed 0 bases from V and 0 bases from J; junction bases left unmatched: 6. Per germline, CDR1 SGHRS and CDR2 YFSETQ. The CDR3 sequence is CASSLVASGSSYNEQFF. CDR3 nucleotides: TGCGCCAGCAGCTTGGTGGCTAGCGGAAGCTCCTACAATGAGCAGTTCTTC.

The table lists this clone with a few counts. The chain carries TRBV4-2 and TRBJ2-5; 7 bases line up with TRBD2. Trimming took 4 bases from V and 9 from J; bases not matched to a gene: 17. This CDR3 region has 16 residues. Per the germline V gene, CDR1 is LGHNA and CDR2 is YNFKEQ. This CDR3 reads CASSPQPGPSGVAQYF. For the CDR3, the DNA is TGTGCCAGCAGCCCTCAACCGGGACCCAGCGGGGTGGCCCAGTACTTC.

The chain couples TRBV6-1 to TRBJ2-6; D gene uncertain. This CDR3 spans 15 amino acids. V shed 4 bases and J shed 0 bases, with 7 bases lying between them. The V gene's germline CDR1 is MNHNS and CDR2 SASEGT. The chain's CDR3 is CASSGPVSGANVLTF. For the CDR3, the DNA is TGTGCCAGCAGTGGCCCAGTCTCTGGGGCCAACGTCCTGACTTTC.

The rearrangement joins TRBV5-4 to TRBJ1-5, with D possibly TRBD1 on 5 matching bases. This CDR3 comprises 14 residues. The V gene's germline CDR1 is SGHNT and CDR2 YYREEE (reference sequence). V lost 0 bases to trimming and J lost 3 bases, with 7 bases between them. CDR3 DNA: TGTGCCAGCAGCTTGGGACAGACCAATCAGCCCCAGCATTTT. This gives the protein CASSLGQTNQPQHF.

The gene calls are TRBV19 and TRBJ1-6; D possibly corresponds to TRBD1 (6 bases). This CDR3 region has 16 residues. Germline CDR1 reads LNHDA; CDR2 reads SQIVND (reference sequence). V lost 3 bases and J lost 1, with 10 bases in between. This CDR3 reads CASSMGATSYNSPLHF. Here the CDR3 DNA reads TGTGCCAGTAGTATGGGGGCGACGTCCTATAATTCACCCCTCCACTTT.

The gene calls are TRBV10-3 and TRBJ2-5; 12 bases line up with TRBD2. This CDR3 has 16 residues. CDR1 and CDR2 from the germline V gene are ENHRY and SYGVKD. After removal of 3 bases from V and 6 bases from J, the junction contained 8 bases not matched to a gene. Here the CDR3 DNA reads TGTGCCATCAGTGACTCTCTAGCGGGGGGGCGCCAGACCCAGTACTTC. This translates into CAISDSLAGGRQTQYF.

This rearrangement joins TRBV5-4 to TRBJ1-2; possibly TRBD1 for D (6 bases). CDR1 and CDR2 from the germline V gene are SGHNT and YYREEE (reference sequence). There are 13 residues in the CDR3. Trimming took 1 base from V and 6 from J, leaving 10 bases between them. For the CDR3, the DNA is TGTGCCAGCAGCTTGACAGGGTTTAATGGCTACACCTTC. This codes for CASSLTGFNGYTF.

The gene calls are TRBV4-1 and TRBJ2-5; 7 nucleotides agree with TRBD2. V lost 1 base, J lost 4 bases, and 6 bases stayed unmatched. The CDR3 consists of 15 residues. Germline V gene data show CDR1 as MGHRA and CDR2 as YSYEKL. CDR3 in DNA: TGCGCCAGCAGCCAAGCTGCAGGGACTATAGAGACCCAGTACTTC. This encodes CASSQAAGTIETQYF.

This clone has a single count. The J gene is TRBJ1-5, the V gene TRBV7-2; 7 bases line up with TRBD1. Trimming cost V 5 bases and J 7 bases; bases outside gene matches: 5. CDR3 length: 13 residues. Germline-derived CDR1 and CDR2 are SGHTA and FQGNSA. CDR3 region: CASSGRGEQPQHF. CDR3 nucleotide sequence: TGTGCCAGCAGCGGCAGGGGGGAACAGCCCCAGCATTTT.

J is TRBJ1-4 and V is TRBV27; the D is unclear. The CDR3 sequence is 14 residues long. With 5 bases removed from V and 6 bases from J, the gap between germline ends came to 13 bases. Germline lookup yields CDR1 MNHEY and CDR2 SMNVEV (reference sequence). This CDR3 reads CASSVFREDEKLFF. As DNA, the CDR3 is TGTGCCAGCAGTGTTTTCCGGGAGGATGAAAAACTGTTTTTT. Complete variable domain (other parts from reference TRBV27 and TRBJ1-4): EAQVTQNPRYLITVTGKKLTVTCSQNMNHEYMSWYRQDPGLGLRQIYYSMNVEVTDKGDVPEGYKVSRKEKRNFPLILESPSPNQTSLYFCASSVFREDEKLFFGSGTQLSVL.

This clone was recorded a few times. V usage is TRBV27 and J usage is TRBJ1-2, with TRBD1 matching 9 bases. Trimming at V came to 5 bases and at J to 4 bases, leaving 8 bases not matched to a gene. The CDR3 runs to 15 residues. Germline CDR1 reads MNHEY; CDR2 reads SMNVEV (reference sequence). The CDR3 nucleotides read TGTGCCAGCAGTCAGGCCGGACAGGGGATCTATGGCTACACCTTC. Protein sequence: CASSQAGQGIYGYTF.

The chain uses TRBV30 and TRBJ1-6, with a possible D match to TRBD1 (6 bases). The CDR3 runs 15 residues. V was pared by 1 base and J by 10 bases, with 17 bases between. The germline V gene encodes CDR1 GTSNPN and CDR2 SVGIG (reference sequence). CDR3 nucleotide sequence: TGTGCCTGGAGTGCCTTTGGGGGGGCGGCATCACCCCTCCACTTT. Translation gives CAWSAFGGAASPLHF.

About this clone itself: This may come from a read error, since a much larger clone is one base off. The chain couples TRBV2 to TRBJ2-1; D gene uncertain. Germline V lookup: CDR1 SNHLY, CDR2 FYNNEI. The CDR3 sequence is 13 residues long. V gave up 3 bases and J gave up 0 bases, with 3 bases separating them. The CDR3 spells CASSESSYNEQFF. The CDR3 region has the DNA TGTGCCAGCAGTGAGAGCTCCTACAATGAGCAGTTCTTC. Using reference TRBV2 and TRBJ2-1 for the parts outside the CDR3, the full variable domain is EPEVTQTPSHQVTQMGQEVILRCVPISNHLYFYWYRQILGQKVEFLVSFYNNEISEKSEIFDDQFSVERPDGSNFTLKIRSTKLEDSAMYFCASSESSYNEQFFGPGTRLTVL.

J is TRBJ2-1 and V is TRBV2; 10 nucleotides line up with TRBD2. Germline lookup yields CDR1 SNHLY and CDR2 FYNNEI. The CDR3 extends over 16 amino acids. After removal of 3 bases from V and 7 bases from J, the junction contained 9 bases not matched to a gene. CDR3 region: CASSERSGGKGNEQFF. CDR3 nucleotides: TGTGCCAGCAGTGAGCGTAGCGGGGGGAAAGGAAATGAGCAGTTCTTC.

V usage is TRBV7-9 and J usage is TRBJ2-1; D is unclear. This CDR3 comprises 13 residues. Trimming left V 5 bases short and J 9 bases short, with 14 bases between. Germline V lookup: CDR1 SEHNR, CDR2 FQNEAQ (reference sequence). This chain's CDR3 is CASSATSSGEQFF. The CDR3 DNA reads TGTGCCAGCAGCGCAACCTCTTCCGGTGAGCAGTTCTTC.

The V gene is TRBV25-1, the J gene TRBJ1-2; D is unclear. The V gene lost 2 bases and the J gene lost 8 bases, with 6 bases spanning the gap. CDR1 and CDR2 from the germline V gene are MGHDK and SYGVNS. The CDR3 consists of 11 residues. The CDR3 DNA follows: TGTGCCAGCAGTGAAGCGGGGGGCTACACCTTC. This sequence encodes CASSEAGGYTF.